The 4 T cell receptor beta chains below come from one sample, sequenced in a study of blood T cell repertoires in COVID-19. TCRdb keeps only in-frame clones here, not all; method: immunoSEQ multiplex PCR. The data hold roughly 43,000 clones, with 90% observed a single time. The sample taken for sequencing was peripheral blood. These receptors were collected from a man between 50 and 59 years old with active COVID-19.

This clone was found a few times. This chain links TRBV7-9 with TRBJ1-5, with D unresolved. Per germline, CDR1 SEHNR and CDR2 FQNEAQ (reference sequence). This CDR3 is 13 amino acids long. V lost 4 bases and J 1 base, leaving 5 bases between the germline ends. CDR3 sequence (DNA): TGTGCCAGCAGCTGGCAGAGCAATCAGCCCCAGCATTTT. Encoded protein: CASSWQSNQPQHF.

V usage is TRBV6-5 and J usage is TRBJ2-5; TRBD2 matches 8 bases. The CDR3 spans 13 residues. Germline loops: CDR1 MNHEY, CDR2 SVGAGI. The V segment lost 6 bases and the J segment 5 bases; nucleotides outside the gene matches: 5. CDR3 DNA: TGTGCCAGCAGAACTAGCGGACGGGAGACCCAGTACTTC. This gives the protein CASRTSGRETQYF.

Here the CDR3 DNA reads TGTGCCAGTAGTGCCACCCAACTAGCGGGAATCACCGGGGAGCTGTTTTTT. It is translated as CASSATQLAGITGELFF. This chain links TRBV19 with TRBJ2-2; 10 bases are a match to TRBD2. The CDR3 covers 17 residues. V was clipped by 5 bases and J by 4 bases; unmatched bases: 10. The germline V gene encodes CDR1 LNHDA and CDR2 SQIVND (reference sequence).

The chain recombines TRBV6-5 with TRBJ2-3; tentative D call: TRBD1 (5 bases). Per germline, CDR1 MNHEY and CDR2 SVGAGI. V gave up 7 bases and J gave up 2 bases, with 10 bases separating them. The CDR3 contains 13 residues. The CDR3 sequence: CASTQGNTDTQYF. The CDR3 coding sequence is TGTGCCAGCACCCAGGGCAACACAGATACGCAGTATTTT.